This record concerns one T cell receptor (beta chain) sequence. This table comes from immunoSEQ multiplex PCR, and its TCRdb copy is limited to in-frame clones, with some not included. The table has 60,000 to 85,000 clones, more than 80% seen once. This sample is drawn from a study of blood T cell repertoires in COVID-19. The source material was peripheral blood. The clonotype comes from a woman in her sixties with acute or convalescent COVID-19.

CDR3 amino acids: CASSTQRNEQFF. Here the CDR3 DNA reads TGTGCCAGCAGCACCCAGAGGAATGAGCAGTTCTTC. The gene calls are TRBV9 and TRBJ2-1; D is ambiguous. Trimming pared 4 bases from V and 7 bases from J, leaving 9 bases between. The CDR3 has 12 residues. CDR1 SGDLS and CDR2 YYNGEE come from the germline V gene.